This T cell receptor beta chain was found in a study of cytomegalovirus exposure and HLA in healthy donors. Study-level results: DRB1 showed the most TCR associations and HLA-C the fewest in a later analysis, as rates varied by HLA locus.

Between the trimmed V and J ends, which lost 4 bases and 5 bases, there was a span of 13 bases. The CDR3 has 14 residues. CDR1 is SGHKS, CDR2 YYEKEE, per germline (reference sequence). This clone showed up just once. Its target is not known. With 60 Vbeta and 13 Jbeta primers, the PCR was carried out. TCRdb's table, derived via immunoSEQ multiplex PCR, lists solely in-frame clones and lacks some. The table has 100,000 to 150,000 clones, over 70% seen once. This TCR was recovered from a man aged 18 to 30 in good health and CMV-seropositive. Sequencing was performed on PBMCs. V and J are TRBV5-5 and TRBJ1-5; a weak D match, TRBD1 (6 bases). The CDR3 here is CASSREGVDQPQHF. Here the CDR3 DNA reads TGTGCCAGCAGCAGGGAGGGGGTAGATCAGCCCCAGCATTTT.